Presented here are 30 T cell receptor beta chains from one specimen sequenced in a study of T cells in Graves' hyperthyroidism and ophthalmopathy. TCR beta CDR3 regions were amplified from RNA transcripts. HTBI primers drove first-round RT-PCR of the TCR CDR3. TCRdb fed the multiplex PCR reads into MiXCR, producing one record per CDR3 protein. The data hold about 590,000 distinct CDR3 sequences, with approximately 15% observed a single time. Input material: blood. The receptors here all came from a woman aged 30 to 39 with Graves' hyperthyroidism.

The genes are TRBV18 and TRBJ2-5; D remains unclear. The CDR3 sequence is 13 residues long. CDR1 is KGHSH, CDR2 LQKENI, per germline. V lost 2 bases and J lost 3, with 7 bases in between. The CDR3 here is CASSPTHKETQYF. In nucleotides, the CDR3 is TGTGCCAGCTCACCAACCCATAAAGAGACCCAGTACTTC.

This clonotype was counted at least ten times. J is TRBJ2-3 and V is TRBV10-2; TRBD2 matches at 9 bases. The CDR3 spans 17 residues. Germline trimming cut 3 bases from V and 5 bases from J; bases unmatched to any gene: 12. Per the germline V gene, CDR1 is WSHSY and CDR2 is SAAADI. CDR3 sequence reads: CASSDMGGRAFGDTQYF. CDR3 nucleotide sequence: TGCGCCAGCAGTGATATGGGCGGGAGGGCCTTTGGAGATACGCAGTATTTT.

As concerns this clonotype: Since a much larger clone is just one base distant, this may be a read error. Given the absence of the conserved phenylalanine or tryptophan at the CDR3 end, a read error is likely. The chain recombines TRBV11-2 with TRBJ1-1; 9 bases are shared with TRBD1. Germline V gives CDR1 SGHAT, CDR2 FQNNGV. This CDR3 comprises 15 residues. Unmatched junction bases numbered 4, after V lost 1 base and J lost 4 bases. The CDR3 region is CASSLVVDRGTEAFS. The CDR3 DNA follows: TGTGCCAGCAGCTTAGTAGTGGACAGGGGCACTGAAGCTTTCTCT.

This clonotype was seen repeatedly, ten times or more. The genes are TRBV30 and TRBJ2-1, with 16 bases fitting TRBD2. CDR3 size: 17 residues. The germline V gene encodes CDR1 GTSNPN and CDR2 SVGIG (reference sequence). The V segment lost 6 bases and the J segment 5 bases; nucleotides outside the gene matches: 10. Here the CDR3 DNA reads TGTGCCTGCGCACTCCCGGGACTAGCGGGAGGGAACAATGAGCAGTTCTTC. Its protein is CACALPGLAGGNNEQFF.

The CDR3 DNA reads as TGTGCCAGCAGCGTACAGGGTGGTACGCAGTATTTT. It codes for CASSVQGGTQYF. The chain combines TRBV9 with TRBJ2-3; D possibly corresponds to TRBD1 (5 bases). The CDR3 extends over 12 amino acids. Trimming took off 1 base at V and 8 bases at J, with 8 bases between the two ends. CDR1 and CDR2 (germline): SGDLS, YYNGEE.

This clonotype was seen a few times. The chain recombines TRBV7-9 with TRBJ2-7; perhaps D is TRBD1 or TRBD2 (5 bases each). The CDR3 is made up of 13 amino acids. The ends were cut back, 8 bases at V and 1 base at J, with 12 bases in the middle. Per the germline V gene, CDR1 is SEHNR and CDR2 is FQNEAQ (reference sequence). For the CDR3, the DNA is TGTGCCAGCGGGGGTATAGGGTCCTACGAGCAGTACTTC. Translating it yields CASGGIGSYEQYF.

This chain joins TRBV13 and TRBJ1-1; possible D gene TRBD1, 5 bases. The CDR3 loop spans 18 amino acids. V was cut by 1 base and J by 1 base, with 19 bases left in between. Germline values: CDR1 PRHDT, CDR2 FYEKMQ (reference sequence). CDR3 in DNA: TGTGCCAGCAGCTTAGTTTTATTTTTGGGGGTGAGGAACACTGAAGCTTTCTTT. Amino acid sequence: CASSLVLFLGVRNTEAFF.

This clonotype was seen repeatedly, ten times or more. The chain links TRBV2 to TRBJ2-7, with D possibly TRBD1 on 5 matching bases. Germline-derived CDR1 and CDR2 are SNHLY and FYNNEI. The ends were cut back, 7 bases at V and 0 bases at J, with 19 bases in the middle. This CDR3 contains 16 residues. CDR3 sequence (DNA): TGTGCCAGCATGAGCCCACAGGTCCCTAGCTCCTACGAGCAGTACTTC. Translating it yields CASMSPQVPSSYEQYF.

CDR3 sequence: CASGSPQAKNIQYF. CDR3 nucleotides: TGCGCCAGCGGTAGCCCCCAAGCCAAAAACATTCAGTACTTC. The chain is built from TRBV4-1 and TRBJ2-4; D is undetermined. The length of the CDR3 is 14 residues. V lost 8 bases to trimming and J lost 0 bases, with 11 bases between them. Germline loops: CDR1 MGHRA, CDR2 YSYEKL.

At least ten counts were recorded for this clonotype. This chain connects TRBV27 to TRBJ2-7; 8 nucleotides agree with TRBD2. The CDR3 extends over 16 amino acids. After removal of 4 bases from V and 3 bases from J, the junction contained 11 bases not matched to a gene. CDR1 and CDR2 from the germline V gene are MNHEY and SMNVEV (reference sequence). CDR3 in DNA: TGTGCCAGCAGTTGGTTCCCGGGGGGGGGGGTCTACGAGCAGTACTTC. Translating gives CASSWFPGGGVYEQYF.

The chain carries TRBV7-9 and TRBJ2-1; TRBD2 matches at 7 bases. Germline lookup yields CDR1 SEHNR and CDR2 FQNEAQ (reference sequence). V lost 5 bases to trimming and J lost 8 bases; unmatched junction nucleotides: 9. The CDR3 is 14 residues long. This chain's CDR3 is CASSIEGRVYEQFF. CDR3 DNA: TGTGCCAGCAGCATAGAAGGGAGGGTCTATGAGCAGTTCTTC.

The rearrangement joins TRBV5-5 to TRBJ2-7; 8 bases agree with TRBD2. V lost 2 bases and J lost 6; bases outside the gene matches: 13. There are 16 residues in the CDR3. Germline values: CDR1 SGHKS, CDR2 YYEKEE (reference sequence). The CDR3 DNA is TGTGCCAGCAGCTTCACACCAGGGACTAGTACCTCCGAGCAGTACTTC. Amino acid sequence: CASSFTPGTSTSEQYF. Looking up the rest from reference TRBV5-5 and TRBJ2-7 gives the full variable domain: DAGVTQSPTHLIKTRGQQVTLRCSPISGHKSVSWYQQVLGQGPQFIFQYYEKEERGRGNFPDRFSARQFPNYSSELNVNALLLGDSALYLCASSFTPGTSTSEQYFGPGTRLTVT.

Only a few counts were recorded for this clonotype. This chain joins TRBV12-5 and TRBJ2-2; the D gene is possibly TRBD1 (6 bases). The ends were cut back, 10 bases at V and 0 bases at J, with 12 bases in the middle. Germline CDR1 and CDR2: LGHNT and FRNRAP. There are 14 residues in the CDR3. The CDR3: CATRTDPNTGELFF. In DNA form, the CDR3 reads TGTGCTACCCGGACAGACCCGAACACCGGGGAGCTGTTTTTT.

This clonotype was recorded at least ten times. This chain connects TRBV6-5 to TRBJ2-1; the D call may be TRBD1 or TRBD2 (5 bases each). The V end was cut by 0 bases, the J end by 5 bases, with 8 bases between. The germline V gene encodes CDR1 MNHEY and CDR2 SVGAGI. The CDR3 loop spans 14 amino acids. CDR3 in DNA: TGTGCCAGCAGTTACTCCGGGGCCCACAATGAGCAGTTCTTC. Encoded protein: CASSYSGAHNEQFF.

The CDR3 DNA follows: TGTGCCAGCAGTCCCGGGACAGGGGGAGCCGGGGAGCTGTTTTTT. It is translated as CASSPGTGGAGELFF. The genes are TRBV27 and TRBJ2-2, with 11 bases that match TRBD1. V lost 5 bases and J lost 6; bases outside the gene matches: 5. Germline-derived CDR1 and CDR2 are MNHEY and SMNVEV (reference sequence). CDR3 length equals 15 residues.

This clonotype appeared many times. This sequence joins TRBV24-1 and TRBJ2-3, with 7 bases matching TRBD2. Germline V gene data show CDR1 as KGHDR and CDR2 as SFDVKD. The length of the CDR3 is 17 residues. With V trimmed by 2 bases and J by 2 bases, 9 bases remained unmatched. The CDR3 loop is CATSDSTGTINTDTQYF. The DNA for the CDR3 is TGTGCCACCAGTGATTCCACCGGGACTATCAACACAGATACGCAGTATTTT.

This clonotype has a count of ten or more. The chain links TRBV20-1 to TRBJ2-3; 8 bases align to TRBD1. V lost 0 bases and J lost 6; bases outside the gene matches: 8. The CDR3 spans 15 residues. The germline V gene encodes CDR1 DFQATT and CDR2 SNEGSKA (reference sequence). For the CDR3, the DNA is TGCAGTGCTAGAGATCAGGGGGCCCAGGCGGATACGCAGTATTTT. This codes for CSARDQGAQADTQYF.

This clonotype has a count of ten or more. The CDR3 is CASSGRPETQYF. In nucleotides, the CDR3 is TGTGCCAGCAGTGGACGGCCGGAGACCCAGTACTTC. The rearrangement links TRBV12-3 or TRBV12-4 to TRBJ2-5; D unresolved. There are 12 residues in the CDR3. Trimming shortened V by 5 bases and J by 5 bases, and 9 bases separated the two germline ends.

This clonotype was seen at least ten times. The chain combines TRBV30 with TRBJ2-3; the D is unclear. The V end was cut by 4 bases, the J end by 2 bases, with 4 bases between. Per germline, CDR1 GTSNPN and CDR2 SVGIG (reference sequence). The CDR3 is made up of 11 amino acids. CDR3: CAWTDTDTQYF. As DNA, the CDR3 is TGTGCCTGGACCGACACAGATACGCAGTATTTT.

The J gene is TRBJ1-5, the V gene TRBV27; 7 bases agree with TRBD1. The V gene end was trimmed by 6 bases and the J gene end by 9 bases; junction bases not matched to a gene: 11. The CDR3 loop spans 14 amino acids. CDR1 MNHEY and CDR2 SMNVEV come from the germline V gene (reference sequence). CDR3 sequence reads: CASRQGGRRRPQHF. The CDR3 DNA sequence: TGTGCCAGCAGGCAGGGGGGGCGTAGGAGGCCCCAGCATTTT.

This clonotype was detected only a few times. The V gene is TRBV20-1, the J gene TRBJ1-2; TRBD1 matches 8 bases. Germline CDR1 reads DFQATT; CDR2 reads SNEGSKA (reference sequence). This CDR3 has 17 residues. Trimming cost V 0 bases and J 1 base; bases outside gene matches: 10. The chain's CDR3 is CSARDRQGAKINYGYTF. The CDR3 DNA reads as TGCAGTGCTAGAGATAGGCAGGGGGCCAAGATTAACTATGGCTACACCTTC.

At least ten counts were recorded for this clonotype. The rearrangement joins TRBV5-1 to TRBJ1-2; TRBD1 matches 10 bases. CDR3 length equals 15 residues. The germline CDR1 and CDR2 sequences are SGHRS and YFSETQ. With 4 bases clipped from V and 4 bases from J, the junction kept 7 bases outside the gene matches. The CDR3 here is CASSRRTGGFYGYTF. CDR3 sequence (DNA): TGCGCCAGCAGCCGCAGGACAGGGGGTTTCTATGGCTACACCTTC.

This clonotype was observed many times. The J gene is TRBJ2-3, the V gene TRBV3-1; tentative D call: TRBD2 (6 bases). The CDR3 is 14 amino acids. V gave up 2 bases and J gave up 5 bases, with 11 bases separating them. In germline, CDR1 is LGHDT, CDR2 YNNKEL (reference sequence). The CDR3 coding sequence is TGTGCCAGCAGCCAAAGGGACTCAGAAGATACGCAGTATTTT. Protein: CASSQRDSEDTQYF.

This chain uses TRBV7-2 with TRBJ2-7; the D gene is possibly TRBD1 (6 bases). Trimming stripped 5 bases from V and 11 bases from J, with 19 bases between. Germline CDR1 and CDR2: SGHTA and FQGNSA. This CDR3 is 13 amino acids long. CDR3 sequence (DNA): TGTGCCAGCAGCCCGCTGGATCTCGGACAGAAGTACTTC. Its translation is CASSPLDLGQKYF.

This chain uses TRBV6-1 with TRBJ1-5; 12 bases match TRBD1. The CDR3 is 20 residues long. V was clipped by 4 bases and J by 1 base; unmatched bases: 14. Germline V gene data show CDR1 as MNHNS and CDR2 as SASEGT. CDR3: CASSGDRGRFVPVSNQPQHF. Written as DNA, the CDR3 is TGTGCCAGCAGTGGGGACAGGGGGCGCTTCGTTCCGGTCAGCAATCAGCCCCAGCATTTT.

As concerns this clonotype: A much bigger clone sits one base away, suggesting this may be a read error. It is likely a read error, because the conserved phenylalanine at the end of the CDR3 is missing. CDR3 DNA: TGCAGTGCTAGTGTGGCGGGAGAGCTCCAAGAGACCCAGTACCTC. Its protein product is CSASVAGELQETQYL. The chain employs TRBV20-1 and TRBJ2-5; TRBD2 matches at 7 bases. This CDR3 comprises 15 residues. Germline loops: CDR1 DFQATT, CDR2 SNEGSKA (reference sequence). Unmatched junction bases numbered 8, after V lost 3 bases and J lost 1 base.

The chain's CDR3 is CAISSGASYEQYF. The CDR3 DNA reads as TGTGCCATCAGCTCTGGGGCGTCCTACGAGCAGTACTTC. The chain links TRBV10-3 to TRBJ2-7, with a tentative D call TRBD1 (5 bases). The CDR3 loop spans 13 amino acids. Germline CDR1 and CDR2: ENHRY and SYGVKD. V lost 6 bases and J 1 base, leaving 10 bases between the germline ends.

This clonotype has ten or more counts. The chain is built from TRBV12-3 or TRBV12-4 and TRBJ1-1, with TRBD1 matching over 10 bases. Trimming removed 6 bases from V and 0 bases from J; junction bases left unmatched: 7. The length of the CDR3 is 16 residues. The CDR3 here is CASRRTGGTMNTEAFF. The CDR3 region has the DNA TGTGCCAGCAGGAGGACAGGGGGGACTATGAACACTGAAGCTTTCTTT.

This clonotype came up a few times. DNA for the CDR3: TGTGCCAGCTCACCAACCCCACCGGGACAGGGGTTGGAGACCCAGTACTTC. It yields the protein CASSPTPPGQGLETQYF. The rearrangement joins TRBV18 to TRBJ2-5; 10 bases align to TRBD1. J was trimmed by 5 bases and V by 2 bases; bases with no gene match: 11. This CDR3 comprises 17 residues. Looked up from germline, CDR1 is KGHSH and CDR2 is LQKENI.

This clonotype was seen many times. The rearrangement uses TRBV2 and TRBJ1-1; D unclear. V lost 4 bases and J lost 3, with 15 bases in between. Germline V lookup: CDR1 SNHLY, CDR2 FYNNEI. CDR3 length: 15 amino acids. CDR3: CASSVLTGQYTEAFF. The CDR3 region has the DNA TGTGCCAGCAGTGTGCTTACTGGGCAGTACACTGAAGCTTTCTTT.